This passage covers 17 T cell receptor beta chains from one sample sequenced in a study of CD8 T cells in Susac syndrome. Reverse transcription of 0.5 to 1 ug RNA was performed with random hexamers. TCRdb reprocessed the immunoSEQ multiplex PCR reads with MiXCR, giving one entry per CDR3 protein. The sample lists some 240,000 distinct CDR3 sequences; about 96% were seen once. The material sequenced was CD4+ T cells from PBMCs. The origin of the receptors is a human donor with Susac syndrome.

The chain employs TRBV3-1 and TRBJ2-2; TRBD2 might be the D (5 bases). Germline CDR1 and CDR2: LGHDT and YNNKEL (reference sequence). The CDR3 is made up of 16 amino acids. With 4 bases removed from V and 1 base from J, the gap between germline ends came to 13 bases. CDR3 region: CASSRERRRNTGELFF. The CDR3 DNA reads TGTGCCAGCAGCCGCGAGCGGCGGAGGAACACCGGGGAGCTGTTTTTT.

V gene TRBV6-4 combines with J gene TRBJ2-3; 10 bases are a match to TRBD1. Unmatched junction bases numbered 10, after V lost 10 bases and J lost 6 bases. The germline gives CDR1 MRHNA, CDR2 SNTAGT. This CDR3 has 14 amino acids. CDR3 sequence reads: CATSGTGDFDTQYF. The DNA of the CDR3 is TGTGCCACTTCCGGGACAGGGGATTTCGATACGCAGTATTTT.

The rearrangement joins TRBV13 to TRBJ2-3; perhaps D is TRBD1 or TRBD2 (6 bases each). The CDR3 covers 15 residues. Per the germline V gene, CDR1 is PRHDT and CDR2 is FYEKMQ (reference sequence). Trimming removed 6 bases at V and 5 bases at J, with 18 bases between. The CDR3 loop reads CASSYPIGGQDTQYF. CDR3 nucleotides: TGTGCCAGCAGTTACCCGATCGGGGGCCAAGATACGCAGTATTTT.

The chain combines TRBV15 with TRBJ2-5, with 7 bases fitting TRBD2. J was trimmed by 4 bases and V by 9 bases; bases with no gene match: 14. CDR3 length: 15 residues. Germline V gene lookup returns CDR1 LNHNV and CDR2 YYDKDF (reference sequence). CDR3 protein: CATSRPWGGRETQYF. Written as DNA, the CDR3 is TGTGCCACTAGCCGCCCCTGGGGGGGGAGAGAGACCCAGTACTTC.

The gene calls are TRBV30 and TRBJ1-1; TRBD1 is a possible D gene (5 bases). Germline V CDR1 and CDR2: GTSNPN, SVGIG (reference sequence). This CDR3 is built from 14 residues. The V gene lost 2 bases and the J gene lost 4 bases, with 14 bases spanning the gap. The CDR3 protein is CAWSRRVRGTEAFF. DNA for the CDR3: TGTGCCTGGAGTCGACGGGTAAGGGGCACTGAAGCTTTCTTT.

The genes are TRBV28 and TRBJ2-7; maybe TRBD1 (6 bases). V was trimmed by 3 bases and J by 3 bases, leaving 12 bases between them. In germline, CDR1 is MDHEN, CDR2 SYDVKM. CDR3 length: 14 amino acids. The CDR3 is CASSFARGYYEQYF. In DNA, the CDR3 is TGTGCCAGCAGTTTTGCCAGGGGTTACTACGAGCAGTACTTC.

CDR3 amino acids: CSVAPLAGEAYEQYF. The CDR3 coding sequence is TGCAGCGTTGCCCCACTAGCGGGAGAGGCCTACGAGCAGTACTTC. The chain is built from TRBV29-1 and TRBJ2-7, with TRBD2 matching over 11 bases. Per the germline V gene, CDR1 is SQVTM and CDR2 is ANQGSEA. J gave up 2 bases and V 4 bases, and 7 bases lay outside the gene matches. The CDR3 extends over 15 amino acids.

This chain uses TRBV4-1 with TRBJ1-4; D may be TRBD1 (6 bases). The germline V gene encodes CDR1 MGHRA and CDR2 YSYEKL. Deletions cut 0 bases from V and 7 bases from J, with 21 bases between. The CDR3 length is 18 residues. Written as DNA, the CDR3 is TGCGCCAGCAGCCAAGAAACAGGGATGCGTCTATCCGTTGAAAAACTGTTTTTT. It is translated as CASSQETGMRLSVEKLFF.

The chain combines TRBV11-1 with TRBJ2-1; tentatively, D is TRBD2 (5 bases). Between the trimmed V and J ends, which lost 1 base and 7 bases, there was a span of 11 bases. CDR3 length: 14 residues. The germline V gene has CDR1 SGHAT and CDR2 FQDESV (reference sequence). The CDR3 spells CASSLEAGVNEQFF. CDR3 DNA sequence: TGTGCCAGCAGCTTAGAGGCCGGGGTGAATGAGCAGTTCTTC.

The genes are TRBV20-1 and TRBJ2-1, with D possibly matching TRBD2 (5 bases). This CDR3 has 15 amino acids. Germline CDR1 DFQATT, CDR2 SNEGSKA (reference sequence). Trimming shortened V by 4 bases and J by 2 bases, and 15 bases separated the two germline ends. CDR3 sequence (DNA): TGCAGTGCTAACCCTCTATCGGGAACCTACAATGAGCAGTTCTTC. It translates to CSANPLSGTYNEQFF.

J is TRBJ2-7 and V is TRBV2, with 7 positions matching TRBD1. V lost 1 base and J lost 4; bases outside the gene matches: 4. CDR1 SNHLY and CDR2 FYNNEI come from the germline V gene. The CDR3 runs to 14 residues. CDR3 coding DNA: TGTGCCAGCAGTGAAGACAGGGGCTGGTACGAGCAGTACTTC. Amino acids: CASSEDRGWYEQYF.

The chain employs TRBV3-1 and TRBJ2-5; D ambiguous. Looked up from germline, CDR1 is LGHDT and CDR2 is YNNKEL (reference sequence). V lost 0 bases to trimming and J lost 0 bases, with 17 bases between them. The CDR3 runs to 18 residues. CDR3 sequence reads: CASSQEGSSSRNQETQYF. The CDR3 DNA follows: TGTGCCAGCAGCCAAGAAGGGTCTTCGTCTAGGAACCAAGAGACCCAGTACTTC.

This chain uses TRBV5-4 with TRBJ2-7; 11 bases align to TRBD2. Per the germline V gene, CDR1 is SGHNT and CDR2 is YYREEE (reference sequence). The CDR3 is 14 amino acids. The trim removed 0 bases at V and 6 bases at J, leaving 2 bases unmatched. CDR3 loop: CASSLVGTSGEQYF. CDR3 sequence (DNA): TGTGCCAGCAGCTTGGTCGGGACTAGCGGCGAGCAGTACTTC.

The rearrangement joins TRBV6-5 to TRBJ2-6, with 9 bases identical to TRBD1. V lost 11 bases, J lost 0 bases, and 5 bases stayed unmatched. The CDR3 has 15 residues. Germline V gene sequence: CDR1 MNHEY, CDR2 SVGAGI. CDR3 loop: CAVGQGHSGANVLTF. In nucleotides, the CDR3 is TGTGCCGTAGGACAGGGGCACTCTGGGGCCAACGTCCTGACTTTC.

V gene TRBV29-1 combines with J gene TRBJ1-1; D remains unclear. Trimming cost V 0 bases and J 0 bases, with 5 bases left between them. Per germline, CDR1 SQVTM and CDR2 ANQGSEA. The CDR3 runs 13 residues. CDR3 region: CSVEDRVNTEAFF. The CDR3 region has the DNA TGCAGCGTTGAAGATCGGGTGAACACTGAAGCTTTCTTT.

The chain has TRBV5-1 and TRBJ2-6; no firm D call. The V gene lost 1 base and the J gene lost 8 bases, with 16 bases spanning the gap. The CDR3 covers 16 residues. Germline V gives CDR1 SGHRS, CDR2 YFSETQ. The CDR3 DNA reads TGCGCCAGCAGCTTGCCTTCAATACAAGGAACCAACGTCCTGACTTTC. This encodes CASSLPSIQGTNVLTF.

The CDR3 loop is CASSEGGVLQFF. The DNA of the CDR3 is TGTGCCAGCAGCGAGGGGGGCGTTCTGCAGTTCTTC. This chain uses TRBV7-8 with TRBJ2-1; either TRBD1 or TRBD2 may fit D (6 bases each). With 5 bases removed from V and 12 bases from J, the gap between germline ends came to 14 bases. Germline V CDR1 and CDR2: SGHVS, FQNEAQ. The CDR3 consists of 12 residues.